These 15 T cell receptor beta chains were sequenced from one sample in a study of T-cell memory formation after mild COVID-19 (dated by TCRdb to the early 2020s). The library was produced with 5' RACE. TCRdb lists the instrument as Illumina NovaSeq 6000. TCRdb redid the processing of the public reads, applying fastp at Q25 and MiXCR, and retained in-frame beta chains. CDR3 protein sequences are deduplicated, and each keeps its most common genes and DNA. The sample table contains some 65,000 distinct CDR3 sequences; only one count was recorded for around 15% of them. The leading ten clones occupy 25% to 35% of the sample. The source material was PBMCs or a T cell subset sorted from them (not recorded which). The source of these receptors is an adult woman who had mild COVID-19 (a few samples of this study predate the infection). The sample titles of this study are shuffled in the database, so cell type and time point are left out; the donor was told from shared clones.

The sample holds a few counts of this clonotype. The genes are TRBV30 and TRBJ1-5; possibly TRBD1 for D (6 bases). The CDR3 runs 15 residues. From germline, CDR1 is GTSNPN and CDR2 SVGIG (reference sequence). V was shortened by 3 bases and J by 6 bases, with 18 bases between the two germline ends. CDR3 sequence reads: CAWSALGGRGQPQHF. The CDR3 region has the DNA TGTGCCTGGAGCGCGCTGGGGGGGCGCGGTCAGCCCCAGCATTTT.

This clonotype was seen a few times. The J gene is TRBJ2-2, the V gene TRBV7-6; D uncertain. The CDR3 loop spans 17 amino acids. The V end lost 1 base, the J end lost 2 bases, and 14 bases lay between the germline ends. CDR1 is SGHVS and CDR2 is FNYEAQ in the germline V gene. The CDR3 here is CASSLDLLRLNTGELFF. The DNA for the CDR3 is TGTGCCAGCAGCTTAGATTTGTTACGCTTAAACACCGGGGAGCTGTTTTTT.

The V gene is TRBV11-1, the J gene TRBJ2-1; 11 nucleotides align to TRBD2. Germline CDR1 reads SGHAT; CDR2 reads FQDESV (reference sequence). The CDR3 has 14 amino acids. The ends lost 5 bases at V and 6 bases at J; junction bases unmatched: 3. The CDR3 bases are TGTGCCAGCAGCCTCGGGACTAGCGGCAATGAGCAGTTCTTC. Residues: CASSLGTSGNEQFF.

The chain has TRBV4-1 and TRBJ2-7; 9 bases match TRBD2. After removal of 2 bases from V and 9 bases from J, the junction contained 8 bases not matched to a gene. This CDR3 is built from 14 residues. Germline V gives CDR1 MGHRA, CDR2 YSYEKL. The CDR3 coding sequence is TGCGCCAGCAGCCAACTAGCGGGGTTCTTCGGGCAGTACTTC. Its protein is CASSQLAGFFGQYF.

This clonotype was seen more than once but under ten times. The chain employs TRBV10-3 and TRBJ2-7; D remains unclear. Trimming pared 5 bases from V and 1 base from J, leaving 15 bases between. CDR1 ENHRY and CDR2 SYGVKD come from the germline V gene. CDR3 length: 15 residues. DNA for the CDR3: TGTGCCATCAGTCCCTTTAAGGCCTCTTCCTACGAGCAGTACTTC. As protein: CAISPFKASSYEQYF.

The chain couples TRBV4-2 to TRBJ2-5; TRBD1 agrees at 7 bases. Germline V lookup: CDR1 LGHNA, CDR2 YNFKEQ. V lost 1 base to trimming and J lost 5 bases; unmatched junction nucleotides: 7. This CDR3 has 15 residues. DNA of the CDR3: TGTGCCAGCAGCCAAGCACAGGGGAGTGGGGAGACCCAGTACTTC. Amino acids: CASSQAQGSGETQYF.

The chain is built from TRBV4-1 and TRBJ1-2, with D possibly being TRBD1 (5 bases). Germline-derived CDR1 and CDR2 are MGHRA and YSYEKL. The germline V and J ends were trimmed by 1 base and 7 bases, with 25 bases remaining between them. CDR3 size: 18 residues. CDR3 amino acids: CASSQGFQEGRGASGYTF. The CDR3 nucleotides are TGCGCCAGCAGCCAAGGCTTTCAGGAGGGTAGGGGCGCGAGTGGCTACACCTTC.

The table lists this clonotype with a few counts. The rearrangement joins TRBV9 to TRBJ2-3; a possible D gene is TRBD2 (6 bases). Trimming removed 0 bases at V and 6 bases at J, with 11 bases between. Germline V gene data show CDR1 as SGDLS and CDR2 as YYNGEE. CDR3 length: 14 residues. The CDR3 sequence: CASSVGGAWDTQYF. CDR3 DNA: TGTGCCAGCAGCGTAGGCGGGGCATGGGATACGCAGTATTTT.

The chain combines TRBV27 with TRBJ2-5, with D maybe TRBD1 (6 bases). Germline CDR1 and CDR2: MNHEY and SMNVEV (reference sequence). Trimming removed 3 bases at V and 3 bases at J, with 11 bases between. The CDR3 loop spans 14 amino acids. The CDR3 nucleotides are TGTGCCAGCAGTTTGCTCGGACAGAAAGAGACCCAGTACTTC. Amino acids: CASSLLGQKETQYF.

The CDR3, as DNA: TGCAGCGCTAGGGAGTATGCGGGGTTCACCGGGGAGCTGTTTTTT. It is translated as CSAREYAGFTGELFF. V usage is TRBV29-1 and J usage is TRBJ2-2, with a tentative D call TRBD2 (6 bases). Germline CDR1 SQVTM, CDR2 ANQGSEA. The CDR3 runs to 15 residues. Trimming took 7 bases from V and 4 from J, leaving 19 bases between them.

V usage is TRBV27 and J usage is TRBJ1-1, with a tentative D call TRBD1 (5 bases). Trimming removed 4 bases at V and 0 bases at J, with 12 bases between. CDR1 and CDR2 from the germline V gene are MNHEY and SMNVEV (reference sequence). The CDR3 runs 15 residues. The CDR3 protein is CASSSLRGLNTEAFF. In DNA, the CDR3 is TGTGCCAGCAGTTCGCTGAGGGGTTTGAACACTGAAGCTTTCTTT.

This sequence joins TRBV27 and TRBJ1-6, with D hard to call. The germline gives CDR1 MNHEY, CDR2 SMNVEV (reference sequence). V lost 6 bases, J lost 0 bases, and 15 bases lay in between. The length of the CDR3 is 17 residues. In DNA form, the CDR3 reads TGTGCCAGCAGCCAGGATTCGGACTTCTCCTATAATTCACCCCTCCACTTT. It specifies CASSQDSDFSYNSPLHF.

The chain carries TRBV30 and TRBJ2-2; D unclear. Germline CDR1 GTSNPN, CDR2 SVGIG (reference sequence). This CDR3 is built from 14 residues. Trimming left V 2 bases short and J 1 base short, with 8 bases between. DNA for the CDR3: TGTGCCTGGAGTCGCGGAGAGAACACCGGGGAGCTGTTTTTT. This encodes CAWSRGENTGELFF. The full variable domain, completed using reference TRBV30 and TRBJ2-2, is SQTIHQWPATLVQPVGSPLSLECTVEGTSNPNLYWYRQAAGRGLQLLFYSVGIGQISSEVPQNLSASRPQDRQFILSSKKLLLSDSGFYLCAWSRGENTGELFFGEGSRLTVL.

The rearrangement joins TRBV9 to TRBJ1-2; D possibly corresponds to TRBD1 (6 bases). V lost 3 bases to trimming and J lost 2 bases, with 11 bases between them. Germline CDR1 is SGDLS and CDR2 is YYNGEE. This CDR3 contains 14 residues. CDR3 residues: CASSAYRENYGYTF. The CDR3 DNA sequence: TGTGCCAGCAGCGCTTACAGGGAAAACTATGGCTACACCTTC.

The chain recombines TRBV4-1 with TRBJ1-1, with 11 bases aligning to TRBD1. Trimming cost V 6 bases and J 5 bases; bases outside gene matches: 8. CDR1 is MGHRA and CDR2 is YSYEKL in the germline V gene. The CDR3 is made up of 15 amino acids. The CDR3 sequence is CASRQTGTGGTEAFF. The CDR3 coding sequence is TGCGCCAGCAGACAAACCGGGACAGGGGGTACTGAAGCTTTCTTT.